The 10 T cell receptor beta chains given below trace back to one sample, sequenced in a study of T cell clonotyping in hematopoietic cell transplantation. Only in-frame clones appear in the TCRdb table, and some are missing; sequencing was by immunoSEQ multiplex PCR. The profile shows some 5,100 clones, around 78% of them singletons. The sequenced sample was peripheral blood mononuclear cells, obtained 30 days after allogeneic stem cell transplant. These receptors came from a male patient between 55 and 70 years old who had an allogeneic stem cell transplant from an unrelated donor, so the T cells may come from the graft donor. Some clones in this sample may be carry-over from other donors' samples.

The chain recombines TRBV11-2 with TRBJ1-5; D is ambiguous. Germline lookup yields CDR1 SGHAT and CDR2 FQNNGV. The CDR3 sequence is 11 residues long. The ends were cut back, 5 bases at V and 9 bases at J, with 8 bases in the middle. This CDR3 reads CASSRGGPQHF. In DNA, the CDR3 is TGTGCCAGCAGCAGAGGTGGGCCCCAGCATTTT. Using reference TRBV11-2 and TRBJ1-5 for the parts outside the CDR3, the full variable domain is EAGVAQSPRYKIIEKRQSVAFWCNPISGHATLYWYQQILGQGPKLLIQFQNNGVVDDSQLPKDRFSAERLKGVDSTLKIQPAKLEDSAVYLCASSRGGPQHFGDGTRLSIL.

V gene TRBV11-1 combines with J gene TRBJ2-3, with 12 bases matching TRBD2. CDR3 length: 16 residues. Trimming at V came to 4 bases and at J to 3 bases, leaving 5 bases not matched to a gene. Looked up from germline, CDR1 is SGHAT and CDR2 is FQDESV (reference sequence). The CDR3 nucleotides are TGTGCCAGCAGCTCCCTAGCGGGAGGGGATACAGATACGCAGTATTTT. Translated, it gives CASSSLAGGDTDTQYF.

CDR3 coding DNA: TGTGCCAGCAGCTTAGTAAGGCAGGGTGGAGTGTCCTACGAGCAGTACTTC. Amino acid sequence: CASSLVRQGGVSYEQYF. The rearrangement links TRBV11-2 to TRBJ2-7; TRBD1 might be the D (5 bases). V lost 1 base to trimming and J lost 1 base, with 17 bases between them. The CDR3 consists of 17 residues. The germline CDR1 and CDR2 sequences are SGHAT and FQNNGV.

The chain carries TRBV13 and TRBJ2-7; the D is unclear. The CDR3 spans 12 residues. V lost 4 bases and J lost 7, with 11 bases in between. Germline V gene data show CDR1 as PRHDT and CDR2 as FYEKMQ (reference sequence). The CDR3 bases are TGTGCCAGCAGCTCTGTTCTGGCTGAGCAGTACTTC. Protein product: CASSSVLAEQYF.

The chain recombines TRBV19 with TRBJ1-2, with 7 bases matching TRBD1. CDR3 length: 15 residues. Germline CDR1 is LNHDA and CDR2 is SQIVND (reference sequence). With 5 bases clipped from V and 5 bases from J, the junction kept 11 bases outside the gene matches. The CDR3 is CASSPVDRADYGYTF. The DNA for the CDR3 is TGTGCCAGTAGTCCCGTCGACAGGGCAGATTATGGCTACACCTTC.

This clone was observed once. CDR3 loop: CASSLPGFNEQFF. The CDR3 nucleotides are TGTGCCAGCAGCCTCCCGGGATTCAATGAGCAGTTCTTC. The chain employs TRBV6-6 and TRBJ2-1, with D possibly TRBD2 on 5 matching bases. Germline V gene sequence: CDR1 MNHNY, CDR2 SVGAGI (reference sequence). V was pared by 6 bases and J by 6 bases, with 12 bases between. This CDR3 is built from 13 residues.

The gene calls are TRBV29-1 and TRBJ2-5, with D maybe TRBD2 (5 bases). Trimming cost V 4 bases and J 0 bases, with 15 bases left between them. CDR1 and CDR2 from the germline V gene are SQVTM and ANQGSEA. The CDR3 contains 15 residues. This chain's CDR3 is CSVVGLRVYQETQYF. The CDR3 DNA reads TGCAGCGTTGTAGGACTTAGGGTGTACCAAGAGACCCAGTACTTC.

The V call is TRBV11-2, the J call TRBJ2-2, with D possibly matching TRBD2 (5 bases). V was pared by 1 base and J by 12 bases, with 12 bases between. CDR1 and CDR2 from the germline V gene are SGHAT and FQNNGV. The CDR3 consists of 13 residues. CDR3 DNA: TGTGCCAGCAGCTTAGTGGATCCGGGAAAGCTGTTTTTT. Its translation: CASSLVDPGKLFF. The full variable domain, with the rest looked up from reference TRBV11-2 and TRBJ2-2, is EAGVAQSPRYKIIEKRQSVAFWCNPISGHATLYWYQQILGQGPKLLIQFQNNGVVDDSQLPKDRFSAERLKGVDSTLKIQPAKLEDSAVYLCASSLVDPGKLFFGEGSRLTVL.

Only a few counts were recorded for this clone. The CDR3 DNA reads as TGTGCCAGTAGTAACGAGTGGGGAGGCACTGAAGCTTTCTTT. Its protein product is CASSNEWGGTEAFF. The rearrangement uses TRBV19 and TRBJ1-1; D is undetermined. The CDR3 has 14 residues. Trimming left V 4 bases short and J 4 bases short, with 13 bases between. Looked up from germline, CDR1 is LNHDA and CDR2 is SQIVND (reference sequence).

The chain links TRBV25-1 to TRBJ2-1; 10 nucleotides match TRBD2. Germline CDR1 MGHDK, CDR2 SYGVNS. V shed 3 bases, J shed 8 bases, and the junction held 16 bases outside the gene matches. The CDR3 covers 18 residues. The CDR3 loop reads CASSDQKREGLLLDEQFF. The CDR3 DNA is TGTGCCAGCAGTGATCAAAAGCGGGAGGGCCTGTTGTTAGATGAGCAGTTCTTC.